Described below is a single T cell receptor beta chain sequence and its context. This clone came up a few times. What this receptor recognizes is not known. Base qualities were left out, and no much larger clone turns up one base away. The sample holds other DNA sequences that translate to the same CDR3. For this chain, trimming is 4 bases at the V end and 4 bases at the J end, and the number of junction bases without a gene match is 3. Reading the germline V gene gives CDR1 SQVTM and CDR2 ANQGSEA. There are 12 amino acids in the CDR3, from cysteine to phenylalanine inclusive. Just the 36-base CDR3 DNA is kept, in frame starting at base 1. Using the deep immunoSEQ assay, TCR CDR3 regions were amplified from genomic DNA by multiplex PCR. For each cell subset, the extracted genomic DNA was distributed evenly across all wells of several immunoSEQ 96-well plates, and each plate served as one replicate. For sorted subsets, 150 to 250 ng of genomic DNA, equivalent to 25,000 to 35,000 T cell genomes, went into each replicate PCR. Purified libraries were quantified with a Qubit 3.0 fluorometer, sized on a Bioanalyzer 2100, and re-quantified with the KAPA Library Quantification kit. Every immunoSEQ 96-well plate was sequenced on a separate single-read 150-cycle Illumina NextSeq 550 flow cell. Per the authors' processing: Because the immunoSEQ output held only junctional sequences and lacked quality scores, the filtering could not match the filtering applied to full-length reads. Sequences were annotated with PyIR, a Python wrapper for IgBLAST v1.9, and V/J genes and CDR3 were assigned using IMGT germline references. Reads were filtered out if the reads had weak V/J assignments (E-value above 1e-6), no CDR3, stop codons, out-of-frame junctions, or ambiguous translated residues. V3J clonotypes were defined by identical inferred V gene, J gene, and CDR3 amino acid sequence. The percentage overlap between two repertoires was calculated by dividing the number of shared unique clonotypes by the size of the smaller repertoire. RTK rarefaction, the Chao1 estimator, and Recon v2.1 estimates of unobserved clonotypes were used to assess repertoire richness. Generation probabilities were computed with OLGA for all TCRbeta clonotypes obtained by the gDNA method from several donors. TCRdb mirrors the immuneACCESS table, restricted to in-frame sequences. Some clones are absent from its copies; in checked studies, under half trace to an unresolved V gene, and the reason for the others is unknown. Clone size and the V and J calls come from that table; the DNA yielded D and trimming. This sample has some 1,900,000 clones in its table, and roughly 95% of those were observed once. Of the sample, 1% to 1.5% falls within the top ten clones.

The data derive from a study of shared clonotypes between healthy human individuals (dated by TCRdb to the early 2020s). A note on the overall study: Two women and three men aged 18 to 49 years were included in the cohort. To increase sequencing depth and limit assay-specific biases, different laboratories used diverse techniques to prepare libraries and sequence TCR repertoires. For each donor, CD4 naive and CD4 memory were each run on three plates, CD8 naive on two plates, and CD8 memory on one plate. Leukapheresis yielded between about 0.94 and 9.5 billion PBMCs per donor. Blood TCR repertoires of a handful of healthy adults were deeply sequenced to estimate repertoire size and the extent of clonotype sharing between individuals. Study-wide findings and limitations: Even with the large sequencing depth, rarefaction of the sorted-subset datasets indicated that sequencing was incomplete. The small number of donors limited the genetic and exposure-history diversity represented. Sampling was restricted to blood, and TCR repertoires in tissues likely differ from the TCR repertoires found in blood. Pairwise subsampling led to the expectation that sequencing depth would affect the degree of clonotype sharing among donors. Higher generation probabilities were observed for clonotypes shared by all four sorted-subset donors than for non-shared clonotypes. Sharing across several donors was observed for around 5% of naive CD4, around 3.5% of naive CD8, 2.3% of memory CD4, and around 0.42% of memory CD8 clonotypes. Naive subsets generally had larger estimated clonotype richness than memory subsets.

CD8 naive samples consisted of CD45RO-negative cells that were positively selected for CCR7, yielding a CD45RA+CCR7+ population without TemRA cells. The donors were healthy, HIV-negative adults who had no recently reported acute infections or vaccinations. Every donor was a Caucasian adult residing in Nashville, Tennessee, USA. Blood was obtained by leukapheresis, after which PBMCs were separated by Ficoll-Histopaque density gradient centrifugation and cryopreserved in liquid nitrogen vapor phase. Purity and quantity of every magnetically sorted T cell population were checked by analytical flow cytometry. Each sorted fraction had its genomic DNA isolated and then quantified by UV absorbance on a Nanodrop 2000c.

The sample comprised naive CD8+ T cells sorted from blood. The cell subset or site label on this specimen signifies: CD45RA+CCR7+. The receptor was derived from a man between 18 and 35 years old in good health. The sequence is built from TRBV29-1 and TRBJ1-2; TRBD1 fits 7 bases in the junction. The bases are TGCAGCGTTGGGCAGGGGGGCTATGGCTACACCTTC. This yields the protein CSVGQGGYGYTF.